One and the same sample provided the 21 T cell receptor beta chains below, sequenced in a study of regulatory T cells in long-lasting Graves disease. Building of the TCR beta libraries involved iRepertoire HTBI primers and Arm-PCR of CDR3 regions. TCRdb reanalysed the multiplex PCR reads using MiXCR and keeps one entry per CDR3 protein. The sample consists of 400,000 to 650,000 distinct CDR3 sequences, roughly a sixth of them appearing once. Time point described: newly diagnosed GD, antithyroid drugs for less than 3 months. Generation of the TCR library employed RNA extracted from PBMCs. These data are also associated with another study on T cells in Graves' hyperthyroidism and ophthalmopathy.

The sample consisted of peripheral blood mononuclear cells (PBMCs), taken at new diagnosis, from a patient treated with antithyroid drugs. Receptors originate from a woman aged 35-60 years with Graves disease.

This chain uses TRBV12-3 or TRBV12-4 with TRBJ2-4; TRBD1 or TRBD2 may be the D gene (6 bases each). The germline V and J ends were trimmed by 8 bases and 0 bases, with 23 bases remaining between them. There are 18 residues in the CDR3. The CDR3: CASAHNPQGTLAKNIQYF. In nucleotides, the CDR3 is TGTGCCAGCGCCCACAACCCCCAGGGGACTCTAGCCAAAAACATTCAGTACTTC.

The rearrangement links TRBV6-5 to TRBJ2-7; D may be TRBD1 or TRBD2 (5 bases each). The CDR3 runs to 15 residues. V was pared by 2 bases and J by 3 bases, with 14 bases between. Germline values: CDR1 MNHEY, CDR2 SVGAGI. This CDR3 is CASSYSTGTYYEQYF. As DNA, the CDR3 is TGTGCCAGCAGTTACAGTACGGGGACCTACTACGAGCAGTACTTC.

This sequence joins TRBV7-2 and TRBJ2-3; 8 positions match TRBD2. This CDR3 spans 15 amino acids. The V gene's germline CDR1 is SGHTA and CDR2 FQGNSA. The V segment lost 5 bases and the J segment 5 bases; nucleotides outside the gene matches: 9. The CDR3 region is CASSGTGGAGDTQYF. The CDR3 bases are TGTGCCAGCAGCGGGACGGGGGGGGCTGGAGATACGCAGTATTTT.

The chain joins TRBV5-1 to TRBJ1-1; D remains unclear. Trimming cost V 4 bases and J 1 base, with 17 bases left between them. Germline CDR1 SGHRS, CDR2 YFSETQ. There are 16 residues in the CDR3. CDR3 residues: CASSPGSSGWNTEAFF. CDR3 coding DNA: TGCGCCAGCAGCCCGGGGAGTTCCGGTTGGAACACTGAAGCTTTCTTT.

The genes are TRBV12-3 or TRBV12-4 and TRBJ1-5, with D unresolved. This CDR3 is built from 14 residues. Between the trimmed V and J ends, which lost 3 bases and 4 bases, there was a span of 10 bases. The CDR3 spells CASSFSLLNQPQHF. DNA for the CDR3: TGTGCCAGCAGTTTTTCCCTATTAAATCAGCCCCAGCATTTT.

In this sample, this clonotype turned up a few times. V and J are TRBV5-4 and TRBJ1-3, with unresolved D. The germline V gene has CDR1 SGHNT and CDR2 YYREEE (reference sequence). V shed 1 base and J shed 4 bases, with 12 bases lying between them. This CDR3 is 15 amino acids long. CDR3 region: CASSLFPTSGNTIYF. The DNA for the CDR3 is TGTGCCAGCAGCTTGTTCCCAACCTCGGGAAACACCATATATTTT.

The chain joins TRBV5-1 to TRBJ1-1; TRBD1 agrees at 7 bases. V shed 4 bases, J shed 0 bases, and the junction held 3 bases outside the gene matches. Germline CDR1 is SGHRS and CDR2 is YFSETQ. The CDR3 length is 14 residues. The CDR3 nucleotides read TGCGCCAGCAGCCATCAGGGGGTGAACACTGAAGCTTTCTTT. This encodes CASSHQGVNTEAFF. Filled out from reference TRBV5-1 and TRBJ1-1, the complete variable domain reads KAGVTQTPRYLIKTRGQQVTLSCSPISGHRSVSWYQQTPGQGLQFLFEYFSETQRNKGNFPGRFSGRQFSNSRSEMNVSTLELGDSALYLCASSHQGVNTEAFFGQGTRLTVV.

The rearrangement joins TRBV11-2 to TRBJ1-1; D may be TRBD1 (6 bases). The ends were cut back, 4 bases at V and 10 bases at J, with 19 bases in the middle. This CDR3 region has 14 residues. Germline CDR1 reads SGHAT; CDR2 reads FQNNGV. CDR3 nucleotides: TGTGCCAGCAGCTCCCCTCGGGGGAGGGGGGGAGCTTTCTTT. It is translated as CASSSPRGRGGAFF.

This chain joins TRBV5-5 and TRBJ2-1; 7 bases line up with TRBD2. CDR3 length: 16 residues. Germline lookup yields CDR1 SGHKS and CDR2 YYEKEE (reference sequence). V dropped 0 bases and J dropped 4; count of bases not matched to a gene: 7. This CDR3 reads CASSLGGGGKYNEQFF. The CDR3 nucleotides are TGTGCCAGCAGCTTGGGTGGGGGGGGAAAGTACAATGAGCAGTTCTTC.

In its sample, this clonotype was seen many times. V gene TRBV12-3 or TRBV12-4 combines with J gene TRBJ1-1, with D perhaps matching TRBD1 (6 bases). V gave up 6 bases and J gave up 6 bases, with 11 bases separating them. The CDR3 loop spans 12 amino acids. The CDR3 DNA follows: TGTGCCAGCAGCAACAGGGTTTCTGAAGCTTTCTTT. Translation gives CASSNRVSEAFF.

In the case of this clonotype: One junction end does not reproduce the germline sequence, and a read error may be involved. The chain has TRBV28 and TRBJ2-7; TRBD1 is a possible D gene (7 bases). This CDR3 comprises 15 residues. Germline CDR1 reads MDHEN; CDR2 reads SYDVKM. The CDR3 region is CASMEGARDSYGQYF. The DNA of the CDR3 is TGTGCCAGCATGGAGGGGGCTAGGGATTCTTACGGGCAGTACTTC.

The chain employs TRBV7-6 and TRBJ2-2, with D hard to call. This CDR3 contains 16 residues. The germline gives CDR1 SGHVS, CDR2 FNYEAQ. V was clipped by 5 bases and J by 4 bases, with 17 bases between them. The CDR3 sequence is CASSATARKGTGELFF. CDR3 nucleotide sequence: TGTGCCAGCAGCGCGACGGCTAGGAAGGGCACCGGGGAGCTGTTTTTT.

Here the CDR3 reads CASSPVTGTGGLDTEAFF. Here the CDR3 DNA reads TGTGCCAGCTCACCAGTTACCGGGACAGGGGGATTGGACACTGAAGCTTTCTTT. V is TRBV28 and J is TRBJ1-1; 11 bases align to TRBD1. Germline CDR1 reads MDHEN; CDR2 reads SYDVKM. Unmatched junction bases numbered 17, after V lost 8 bases and J lost 3 bases. This CDR3 region has 18 residues.

This clonotype showed up many times. The chain recombines TRBV7-9 with TRBJ2-7; 10 nucleotides agree with TRBD2. CDR1 and CDR2 from the germline V gene are SEHNR and FQNEAQ (reference sequence). This CDR3 is 14 amino acids long. J was trimmed by 3 bases and V by 2 bases; bases with no gene match: 1. The CDR3 is CASSLWTSGYEQYF. In DNA form, the CDR3 reads TGTGCCAGCAGCTTATGGACTAGCGGCTACGAGCAGTACTTC.

The gene calls are TRBV7-8 and TRBJ1-4; a weak D match, TRBD1 (6 bases). CDR1 is SGHVS, CDR2 FQNEAQ, per germline. Trimming took 3 bases from V and 2 from J, leaving 16 bases between them. The CDR3 extends over 17 amino acids. The CDR3 loop reads CASSFSTTGWTNEKLFF. In nucleotides, the CDR3 is TGTGCCAGCAGCTTTAGTACAACAGGGTGGACTAATGAAAAACTGTTTTTT.

This clonotype was observed a few times. This chain uses TRBV25-1 with TRBJ2-7; 9 nucleotides agree with TRBD1. The V gene's germline CDR1 is MGHDK and CDR2 SYGVNS. The length of the CDR3 is 11 residues. After removal of 6 bases from V and 6 bases from J, the junction contained 0 bases not matched to a gene. The CDR3 region has the DNA TGTGCCAGCAGGACAGGGGGCGAGCAGTACTTC. Amino acids: CASRTGGEQYF.

This clonotype came up a few times. The V and J genes are TRBV12-3 or TRBV12-4 and TRBJ2-5, with D hard to call. The CDR3 length is 13 residues. Trimming left V 3 bases short and J 1 base short, with 6 bases between. The CDR3 DNA is TGTGCCAGCAGTTTTGCAGCCCAAGAGACCCAGTACTTC. Translated, it gives CASSFAAQETQYF.

This clonotype was picked up a small number of times. This rearrangement joins TRBV12-3 or TRBV12-4 to TRBJ2-1, with TRBD2 as a possible D gene (7 bases). V was pared by 6 bases and J by 2 bases, with 20 bases between. This CDR3 spans 17 amino acids. The CDR3 loop reads CASSNPTGGPPYNEQFF. The CDR3 nucleotides read TGTGCCAGCAGCAACCCAACCGGGGGGCCCCCCTACAATGAGCAGTTCTTC.

There are a few counts of this clonotype. The chain couples TRBV7-2 to TRBJ1-6; the D gene is possibly TRBD1 (5 bases). The V end lost 6 bases, the J end lost 7 bases, and 16 bases lay between the germline ends. This CDR3 has 15 amino acids. Germline CDR1 SGHTA, CDR2 FQGNSA. The CDR3 reads CASRATGGTNSPLHF. The CDR3 nucleotides read TGTGCCAGCAGAGCAACCGGGGGAACAAATTCACCCCTCCACTTT.

As to this clonotype: A read error may be the cause here, since a much bigger clone is one base away. The V and J genes are TRBV11-2 and TRBJ1-3, with D hard to call. The ends were cut back, 3 bases at V and 0 bases at J, with 9 bases in the middle. The CDR3 loop spans 15 amino acids. CDR1 and CDR2 from the germline V gene are SGHAT and FQNNGV. CDR3 in amino acids: CASSLVSHSGNTIYF. The CDR3 DNA follows: TGTGCCAGCAGCTTGGTCAGCCACTCTGGAAACACCATATATTTT.

This clonotype has just a few counts. The CDR3 spells CASSFAGPETQYF. CDR3 DNA: TGTGCCAGCAGCTTCGCAGGGCCAGAGACCCAGTACTTC. The V and J genes are TRBV7-2 and TRBJ2-3; TRBD1 might be the D (5 bases). The J call is in doubt because the DNA end fits TRBJ2-5 better. The CDR3 consists of 13 residues. CDR1 and CDR2 (germline): SGHTA, FQGNSA.